This TCR beta chain was sequenced for a study of immune evolution from preneoplasia to lung adenocarcinoma. General study findings and limits: Top clone share appeared to fall from AAH through AIS, MIA, adenocarcinoma. Later-stage lesions seemingly showed higher T cell density and diversity than normal lung.

Assay used: immunoSEQ multiplex PCR; TCRdb lists only in-frame clones, some missing. This table holds thousands of clones, over 70% found once. Concerning this clone itself: Its antigen is not known.

Sequencing was done on a sample of FFPE adjacent normal lung tissue. This receptor was obtained from a donor at least 70 years old with lung adenocarcinoma.

The DNA for the CDR3 is TGTGCCTGGCGGCATTCAGACGTTGCATTAGGGCAAACCGGGGAGCTGTTTTTT. Protein sequence: CAWRHSDVALGQTGELFF. The genes are TRBV30 and TRBJ2-2, with unresolved D. The CDR3 has 18 residues. Germline assignment: CDR1 GTSNPN and CDR2 SVGIG (reference sequence). The V end was cut by 5 bases, the J end by 5 bases, with 27 bases between.